A selection of T cell receptor beta chains follows, all from one sample in a study of yellow fever vaccine responses in identical twins. Each CDR3 protein gets one entry after TCRdb re-called the RT-PCR reads with MiXCR. The top ten hold approximately 2.2% of the sample, which has approximately 20,000 distinct CDR3 sequences, about two thirds seen once. Source: T cells from blood (PBMCs), unsorted or a sorted subset (not recorded which), taken before or after yellow fever vaccination (not recorded which). Source of these receptors: a woman aged 18-35 years who received the yellow fever vaccine. Both conserved end residues are part of each CDR3. The D gene is left open where the match is weak. For some rows the clone size is stated as once, few or many, or as a class when expanded; others skip it.

CDR3 DNA	CDR3 protein	V gene	D gene	J gene	clone size
TGCGCCAGCAGTCCCAATGAAAAACTGTTTTTT	CASSPNEKLFF	TRBV23-1	.	TRBJ1-4	few
TGCGCCAGCAGAACCCCGGGACAGGGGAACACCGGGGAGCTGTTTTTT	CASRTPGQGNTGELFF	TRBV23-1	TRBD1	TRBJ2-2	.
TGTGCCAGCAGCTTACAGGGGGCCGTCACTGAAGCTTTCTTT	CASSLQGAVTEAFF	TRBV7-9	TRBD1	TRBJ1-1	.
TGCAGCGTTGAGGACAGGGTAACCTTC	CSVEDRVTF	TRBV29-1	TRBD1	TRBJ1-2	.
TGCAGCGTTGATTTAGCGGGAGGGCCGAGGGAGACCCAGTACTTC	CSVDLAGGPRETQYF	TRBV29-1	TRBD2	TRBJ2-5	few
TGTGCCAGCTCACCATACGGGGGAGCTGAGGAGCAGTTCTTC	CASSPYGGAEEQFF	TRBV18	.	TRBJ2-1	once
TGCGCCAGCAGCCAAGGGGGGGTTCTCTACAATGAGCAGTTCTTC	CASSQGGVLYNEQFF	TRBV4-1	.	TRBJ2-1	few
TGTGCCTGCAGTTTAACAGGGGCGACTGAAGCTTTCTTT	CACSLTGATEAFF	TRBV12-3/TRBV12-4	TRBD1	TRBJ1-1	.
TGCGCCAGCACCAGGGGCCAGGGGGTTTTTGATGGCTACACCTTC	CASTRGQGVFDGYTF	TRBV4-1	TRBD1	TRBJ1-2	.
TGTGCCAGCAGCCAAGATCCGGGACAGGGGGCTTCACCCCTCCACTTT	CASSQDPGQGASPLHF	TRBV4-2	TRBD1	TRBJ1-6	.
TGTGCCAGCAGCCTTGGACTAGCGGGGATAGAGACCCAGTACTTC	CASSLGLAGIETQYF	TRBV3-1	TRBD2	TRBJ2-5	few
TGTGCCAGCACCTCCGGGGGGGGTCGGCGCGGGGAGCTGTTTTTT	CASTSGGGRRGELFF	TRBV12-3/TRBV12-4	TRBD2	TRBJ2-2	few
TGTGCCAGCAGTTTTCCCCTGGGGGGGGGCGGGAATGAGCAGTTCTTC	CASSFPLGGGGNEQFF	TRBV27	.	TRBJ2-1	few
TGTGCCAGTAGTATCAGTGCTAACGGGGGTGTCGAGCAGTACTTC	CASSISANGGVEQYF	TRBV19	.	TRBJ2-7	.
TGTGCCAGCAGCTTCGTCAGAAGCCAAGAGACCCAGTACTTC	CASSFVRSQETQYF	TRBV11-3	.	TRBJ2-5	.
TGTGCCAGCAGCTTAGGACAGGCAAAGTACAATGAGCAGTTCTTC	CASSLGQAKYNEQFF	TRBV7-9	.	TRBJ2-1	.
TGCGCCAGCAGCCCCAAGACTAGCGGAAAAGAGACCCAGTACTTC	CASSPKTSGKETQYF	TRBV5-1	TRBD2	TRBJ2-5	.
TGCAGCGGAGGAAGGACGGGAGAGACCCAGTACTTC	CSGGRTGETQYF	TRBV29-1	.	TRBJ2-5	.
TGTGCCAGTAGCGCTGGACTTTACGAGCAGTACTTC	CASSAGLYEQYF	TRBV19	.	TRBJ2-7	.
TGTGCCAGTAGTATCCGGGACAGGGATACGCAGTATTTT	CASSIRDRDTQYF	TRBV19	TRBD1	TRBJ2-3	.
TGTGCCAGCACTAGCGGACAGAAGGTCCCCGGGGAGCTGTTTTTT	CASTSGQKVPGELFF	TRBV2	.	TRBJ2-2	.
TGTGCCAGCACCGAGGGGGACCTCAACACTGAAGCTTTCTTT	CASTEGDLNTEAFF	TRBV2	.	TRBJ1-1	.
TGTGCCAGCAGCCAAGGGGGCGGGAACTCCTACGAGCAGTACTTC	CASSQGGGNSYEQYF	TRBV4-2	.	TRBJ2-7	few
TGTGCCAGCTCACCTTCTCGCGGGGGGCTAGGGGCTGAGCAGTTCTTC	CASSPSRGGLGAEQFF	TRBV18	TRBD2	TRBJ2-1	.
TGTGCCATCAGTGACAAGACAGGAGGAGGGGAGCAGTACTTC	CAISDKTGGGEQYF	TRBV10-3	.	TRBJ2-7	.
TGCAGTGGTGGGAACAATGAGCAGTTCTTC	CSGGNNEQFF	TRBV20-1	.	TRBJ2-1	.
TGTGCCAGCAGCTCTGCTCTAGGGGGTAGCACAGATACGCAGTATTTT	CASSSALGGSTDTQYF	TRBV7-6	.	TRBJ2-3	.
TGTGCCAGCAGTTCCCTCATGGATCAGCCCCAGCATTTT	CASSSLMDQPQHF	TRBV28	.	TRBJ1-5	few
TGCGCCAGCAGCTTGGCGACTAGCGGGCTATACAATGAGCAGTTCTTC	CASSLATSGLYNEQFF	TRBV5-1	TRBD2	TRBJ2-1	few
TGTGCCAGCAGCGTAAGGCATGAGGAAACCGGGGAGCTGTTTTTT	CASSVRHEETGELFF	TRBV9	.	TRBJ2-2	.
TGTGCCATCAGTGAGTTCAGGACCACAACTAATGAAAAACTGTTTTTT	CAISEFRTTTNEKLFF	TRBV10-3	.	TRBJ1-4	.
TGTGCCAGCGGGACAGGGGTAATATACGAGCAGTACTTC	CASGTGVIYEQYF	TRBV27	TRBD1	TRBJ2-7	.
TGTGCCAGCTCACCGGATCTTGTCTTCAATGAGCAGTTCTTC	CASSPDLVFNEQFF	TRBV18	.	TRBJ2-1	few
TGTGCCAGCACCCTTGGGGGGCGCACAGATACGCAGTATTTT	CASTLGGRTDTQYF	TRBV11-2	.	TRBJ2-3	few
TGCAGCGTTGGAGGGGTCCCCCACGAGCAGTACTTC	CSVGGVPHEQYF	TRBV29-1	.	TRBJ2-7	.
TGCAGCGTTGAAGATCTTCGGTTGGGGAACTATGGCTACACCTTC	CSVEDLRLGNYGYTF	TRBV29-1	.	TRBJ1-2	once
TGTGCCAGCAGTTTCGGGACAATGAACACTGAAGCTTTCTTT	CASSFGTMNTEAFF	TRBV12-3/TRBV12-4	.	TRBJ1-1	.
TGTGCCAGCAGTCACCAGGGTAGCAATCAGCCCCAGCATTTT	CASSHQGSNQPQHF	TRBV12-3/TRBV12-4	.	TRBJ1-5	.
TGTGCCAGCAGTCGAAGCCACCGCGGTAGCGGGGGTGCAGATACGCAGTATTTT	CASSRSHRGSGGADTQYF	TRBV11-3	TRBD2	TRBJ2-3	.
TGTGCCAGCAGTCTGGCCTGGAATGAGCAGTTCTTC	CASSLAWNEQFF	TRBV5-4	.	TRBJ2-1	.
TGCGCCAGCAGCCAAGAGAAGAGGACCTATGGCTACACCTTC	CASSQEKRTYGYTF	TRBV4-3	.	TRBJ1-2	.
TGTGCCATCAGTGGCGTCGGGCATCAGCCCCAGCATTTT	CAISGVGHQPQHF	TRBV10-3	.	TRBJ1-5	.
TGCGCCAGCAGTGAGGCTAGCGGACCCTACGAGCAGTACTTC	CASSEASGPYEQYF	TRBV10-1	TRBD2	TRBJ2-7	.
TGTGCCAGCAGATCCCGATCAGGGGGTGAGCAGTTCTTC	CASRSRSGGEQFF	TRBV28	TRBD1	TRBJ2-1	.
TGTGCCAGCAGCCTGCTGGCGGGGGGTCCAAATGAGCAGTTCTTC	CASSLLAGGPNEQFF	TRBV7-2	TRBD2	TRBJ2-1	.
TGTGCCAGCCTTTCTAGGATTGAAGCTTTCTTT	CASLSRIEAFF	TRBV2	.	TRBJ1-1	.
TGTGCCAGCAGCCAAGGGGGCCCCCTGCGATGGCAGTACTTC	CASSQGGPLRWQYF	TRBV14	.	TRBJ2-7	.
TGCAGTGCCAGGGAGTCCTACGAGCAGTACTTC	CSARESYEQYF	TRBV20-1	.	TRBJ2-7	.
TGTGCCAGCAGCTTAGCTACCACACAGGGGGTCCTCAATCAGCCCCAGCATTTT	CASSLATTQGVLNQPQHF	TRBV7-9	TRBD1	TRBJ1-5	.
TGTGCCAGCAGCTTAGTCCTAGCGAACACTGAAGCTTTCTTT	CASSLVLANTEAFF	TRBV11-1	.	TRBJ1-1	.
TGTGCCAGCAGCCCCGGGACTAGCGGGAGGCCGGATAGCTCCTACAATGAGCAGTTCTTC	CASSPGTSGRPDSSYNEQFF	TRBV7-1	TRBD2	TRBJ2-1	.
TGTGCCAGCTCAGAGGACAGGGCGAACACTGAAGCTTTCTTT	CASSEDRANTEAFF	TRBV18	TRBD1	TRBJ1-1	.
TGTGCCAGCAGCCAAGTGGTCACAGGGGGCTACGAGCAGTACTTC	CASSQVVTGGYEQYF	TRBV4-2	TRBD1	TRBJ2-7	.
TGTGCCAGCAGTGACAGTTTGATGAGCTCCTACAATGAGCAGTTCTTC	CASSDSLMSSYNEQFF	TRBV6-4	.	TRBJ2-1	.
TGTGCCAGCAGATATGGTGGGAAGTCGAACACTGAAGCTTTCTTT	CASRYGGKSNTEAFF	TRBV11-3	.	TRBJ1-1	.
TGTGCCAGCACCCCCCGGCTCGGCACTGAAGCTTTCTTT	CASTPRLGTEAFF	TRBV12-3/TRBV12-4	.	TRBJ1-1	.
TGCGCCAGCAGCAGACAGGGAGGAAGCACAGATACGCAGTATTTT	CASSRQGGSTDTQYF	TRBV5-1	.	TRBJ2-3	.